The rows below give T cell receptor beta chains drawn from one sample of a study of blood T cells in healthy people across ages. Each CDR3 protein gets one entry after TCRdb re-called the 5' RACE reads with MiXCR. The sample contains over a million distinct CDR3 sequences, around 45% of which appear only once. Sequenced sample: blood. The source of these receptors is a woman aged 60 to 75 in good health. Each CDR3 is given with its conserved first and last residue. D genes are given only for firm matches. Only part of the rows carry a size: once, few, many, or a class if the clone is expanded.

CDR3: CASKSGLVTDTQYF
DNA: TGTGCCAGCAAGTCAGGGTTGGTGACAGATACGCAGTATTTT
V: TRBV2
J: TRBJ2-3
D: NA
size: few

CDR3: CASGEAFAKNIQYF
DNA: TGCGCCAGCGGTGAGGCGTTCGCCAAAAACATTCAGTACTTC
V: TRBV10-1
J: TRBJ2-4
D: NA
size: NA

CDR3: CSASSTVSPYGYTF
DNA: TGCAGTGCTAGCTCGACAGTTTCGCCCTATGGCTACACCTTC
V: TRBV20-1
J: TRBJ1-2
D: NA
size: many

CDR3: CASSSTSGSWSNEQFF
DNA: TGTGCCAGCAGCTCAACTAGCGGGAGTTGGTCCAATGAGCAGTTCTTC
V: TRBV14
J: TRBJ2-1
D: TRBD2
size: NA

CDR3: CASSPPARVNTGELFF
DNA: TGTGCCAGCAGCCCTCCCGCGCGGGTCAACACCGGGGAGCTGTTTTTT
V: TRBV12-3/TRBV12-4
J: TRBJ2-2
D: NA
size: NA

CDR3: CASSVTGQGLYGYTF
DNA: TGTGCCAGCAGCGTAACGGGACAGGGCTTATATGGCTACACCTTC
V: TRBV9
J: TRBJ1-2
D: TRBD1
size: NA

CDR3: CASSVSEGKTYEQYF
DNA: TGTGCCAGCAGCGTCTCGGAGGGGAAGACCTACGAGCAGTACTTC
V: TRBV9
J: TRBJ2-7
D: NA
size: few

CDR3: CAISGDYQYEQFF
DNA: TGTGCCATCAGTGGGGACTATCAATATGAGCAGTTCTTC
V: TRBV10-3
J: TRBJ2-1
D: TRBD2
size: few

CDR3: CASRGDLKTQYF
DNA: TGTGCCAGCAGGGGGGACTTGAAGACGCAGTATTTT
V: TRBV12-3/TRBV12-4
J: TRBJ2-3
D: NA
size: few

CDR3: CASSPRGGYSTDTRYF
DNA: TGTGCCAGCAGTCCTCGGGGAGGGTATAGCACAGATACGCGGTATTTT
V: TRBV6-6
J: TRBJ2-3
D: TRBD2
size: NA

CDR3: CASSVDGAGGLNIQYF
DNA: TGTGCCAGCAGCGTAGACGGAGCAGGGGGCTTAAACATTCAGTACTTC
V: TRBV9
J: TRBJ2-4
D: TRBD1
size: NA

CDR3: CASSQEQAKNIQYF
DNA: TGCGCCAGCAGCCAAGAGCAGGCCAAAAACATTCAGTACTTC
V: TRBV4-1
J: TRBJ2-4
D: NA
size: many

CDR3: CASSPRLAGPQETQYF
DNA: TGTGCCAGCAGTCCTCGACTAGCGGGGCCCCAAGAGACCCAGTACTTC
V: TRBV2
J: TRBJ2-5
D: TRBD2
size: few